Each of the 16 T cell receptor beta chains below was sequenced from the same sample in a study of blood T cell repertoires in COVID-19 (dated by TCRdb to between 2020 and 2021). The library came from the immunoSEQ multiplex PCR assay. TCRdb holds this immuneACCESS table with in-frame rearrangements only. Some clones are missing; in checked studies, unresolved V genes explain under half, and the rest has no known cause. The sample table records fewer than 200,000 clones; approximately 87% of these occur just once. The ten most abundant clones make up nearly 4.5% of the sample. Sample: PBMCs or T cells enriched from blood (not recorded which). Receptors originate from a woman aged 45-60 years who had recovered from COVID-19.

A few counts support this clone. J is TRBJ2-5 and V is TRBV18, with 10 bases that match TRBD1. The germline gives CDR1 KGHSH, CDR2 LQKENI. V was clipped by 0 bases and J by 10 bases; unmatched bases: 8. The CDR3 is 15 residues long. The DNA for the CDR3 is TGTGCCAGCTCACCACCGGCTGGACAGGGGGGGATCCAGTACTTC. Its protein is CASSPPAGQGGIQYF.

The chain has TRBV6-5 and TRBJ2-1; TRBD2 matches 13 bases. This CDR3 is 15 amino acids long. V was clipped by 8 bases and J by 5 bases; unmatched bases: 6. CDR1 is MNHEY, CDR2 SVGAGI, per germline. The CDR3 DNA sequence: TGTGCCAGCGAAGGACTAGCGGGAGACAACAATGAGCAGTTCTTC. This encodes CASEGLAGDNNEQFF.

The chain links TRBV12-3 or TRBV12-4 to TRBJ2-7; D is uncertain. The V and J ends lost 6 bases and 2 bases respectively, with 11 bases between them. This CDR3 contains 13 residues. CDR3 nucleotide sequence: TGTGCCAGCAGCTCAGACATGGCCTACGAGCAGTACGTC. This codes for CASSSDMAYEQYV.

This clone was counted between two and nine times. In DNA form, the CDR3 reads TGCGCCAGCAGCTTGGAAGGGAGGGACAATGAGCAGTTCTTC. Its translation: CASSLEGRDNEQFF. V is TRBV5-1 and J is TRBJ2-1, with 7 bases fitting TRBD2. Per germline, CDR1 SGHRS and CDR2 YFSETQ. V shed 0 bases, J shed 5 bases, and the junction held 2 bases outside the gene matches. CDR3 size: 14 residues.

The chain has TRBV25-1 and TRBJ1-5; 7 positions match TRBD1. CDR1 is MGHDK and CDR2 is SYGVNS in the germline V gene. After removal of 5 bases from V and 6 bases from J, the junction contained 4 bases not matched to a gene. There are 13 residues in the CDR3. The CDR3 bases are TGTGCCAGCAGTCAGGGGGGCGGTCAGCCCCAGCATTTT. Protein product: CASSQGGGQPQHF.

The chain is built from TRBV15 and TRBJ2-7, with D unclear. The CDR3 runs 15 residues. V was cut by 1 base and J by 3 bases, with 13 bases left in between. CDR1 LNHNV and CDR2 YYDKDF come from the germline V gene (reference sequence). CDR3 amino acids: CATSRGPGAFYEQYV. The CDR3 DNA follows: TGTGCCACCAGCAGAGGCCCCGGAGCCTTCTACGAGCAGTACGTC.

V gene TRBV12-3 or TRBV12-4 combines with J gene TRBJ1-3; no clear D gene. V dropped 3 bases and J dropped 4 bases, with 7 bases sitting between them. This CDR3 is 13 amino acids long. CDR3 in DNA: TGTGCCAGCAGTTTTGGTAGAGGAAACACCATATATTTT. Protein: CASSFGRGNTIYF.

The gene calls are TRBV28 and TRBJ1-2; 7 bases match TRBD1. Germline V lookup: CDR1 MDHEN, CDR2 SYDVKM. V dropped 3 bases and J dropped 7; count of bases not matched to a gene: 11. The CDR3 loop spans 15 amino acids. As DNA, the CDR3 is TGTGCCAGCAGTTTGCGTTGGTCAGGGGGAGGTGGCTACACCTTC. Amino acid sequence: CASSLRWSGGGGYTF.

The V and J genes are TRBV7-2 and TRBJ2-3, with 9 bases identical to TRBD2. V lost 5 bases to trimming and J lost 1 base; unmatched junction nucleotides: 1. CDR1 SGHTA and CDR2 FQGNSA come from the germline V gene. CDR3 size: 14 residues. This CDR3 is CASSRTSGTDTQYF. CDR3 in DNA: TGTGCCAGCAGCCGGACTAGCGGCACAGATACGCAGTATTTT. Complete variable domain (other parts from reference TRBV7-2 and TRBJ2-3): GAGVSQSPSNKVTEKGKDVELRCDPISGHTALYWYRQSLGQGLEFLIYFQGNSAPDKSGLPSDRFSAERTGGSVSTLTIQRTQQEDSAVYLCASSRTSGTDTQYFGPGTRLTVL.

The J gene is TRBJ2-2, the V gene TRBV24-1; TRBD2 matches 12 bases. Germline trimming cut 4 bases from V and 7 bases from J; bases unmatched to any gene: 6. The germline V gene encodes CDR1 KGHDR and CDR2 SFDVKD. CDR3 length: 16 residues. This CDR3 reads CATSETSGRFYGELFF. The CDR3 DNA reads TGTGCCACCAGTGAAACTAGCGGGAGGTTTTACGGGGAGCTGTTTTTT.

The genes are TRBV6-5 and TRBJ2-5, with D tentatively TRBD2 (6 bases). Deletions cut 0 bases from V and 4 bases from J, with 12 bases between. The CDR3 consists of 15 residues. Germline lookup yields CDR1 MNHEY and CDR2 SVGAGI. The CDR3 DNA sequence: TGTGCCAGCAGTTACTCCCTCGGACTACCAGAGACCCAGTACTTC. It encodes CASSYSLGLPETQYF.

This clone appeared once. The gene calls are TRBV4-2 and TRBJ1-6, with a tentative D call TRBD1 (5 bases). CDR1 and CDR2 from the germline V gene are LGHNA and YNFKEQ. With 0 bases removed from V and 5 bases from J, the gap between germline ends came to 8 bases. CDR3 length equals 15 residues. The CDR3 is CASSQDQGNNSPLHF. The CDR3 region has the DNA TGTGCCAGCAGCCAAGATCAGGGAAATAATTCACCCCTCCACTTT.

The chain uses TRBV7-9 and TRBJ1-4; D call uncertain. The CDR3 consists of 14 residues. The V and J ends lost 4 bases and 7 bases respectively, with 13 bases between them. Germline values: CDR1 SEHNR, CDR2 FQNEAQ (reference sequence). The CDR3 DNA reads as TGTGCCAGCAGCTCAATCGAGGGCGGTGAAAAACTGTTTTTT. This codes for CASSSIEGGEKLFF.

The gene calls are TRBV12-3 or TRBV12-4 and TRBJ1-6; D not certain. This CDR3 contains 13 residues. Trimming shortened V by 1 base and J by 7 bases, and 5 bases separated the two germline ends. CDR3 bases: TGTGCCAGCAGTTTAGGTGCGAATTCACCCCTCCACTTT. Its translation: CASSLGANSPLHF.

The chain combines TRBV7-9 with TRBJ1-3, with 7 bases identical to TRBD1. In germline, CDR1 is SEHNR, CDR2 FQNEAQ (reference sequence). Trimming took 7 bases from V and 6 from J; bases not matched to a gene: 9. This CDR3 has 14 amino acids. CDR3 protein: CASTTQGDLNTIYF. The CDR3 DNA is TGTGCCAGCACCACTCAGGGGGATCTAAACACCATATATTTT.

This chain connects TRBV25-1 to TRBJ1-2; 9 bases line up with TRBD1. V trimming: 5 bases; J trimming: 2 bases; junction bases outside the gene matches: 3. There are 14 residues in the CDR3. Germline lookup yields CDR1 MGHDK and CDR2 SYGVNS. The CDR3 spells CASSWTGDNYGYTF. CDR3 DNA sequence: TGTGCCAGCAGTTGGACAGGGGACAACTATGGCTACACCTTC.